These 18 T cell receptor beta chains were all obtained from the same sample, sequenced in a study of blood T cell repertoires in COVID-19. The protocol was immunoSEQ multiplex PCR, while the TCRdb copy is restricted to in-frame clones and leaves out a portion. Among around 150,000 clones listed, approximately 79% were seen once. Sequencing used peripheral blood. The receptors derive from a middle-aged woman with COVID-19, enrolled during active disease.

This sequence joins TRBV7-2 and TRBJ2-1; perhaps TRBD1 as D (6 bases). Looked up from germline, CDR1 is SGHTA and CDR2 is FQGNSA. This CDR3 comprises 13 residues. V was cut by 5 bases and J by 6 bases, with 11 bases left in between. For the CDR3, the DNA is TGTGCCAGCAGCCCGGACAGAATCAATGAGCAGTTCTTC. Amino acid sequence: CASSPDRINEQFF.

This clone appeared a single time. V and J are TRBV27 and TRBJ2-7, with D perhaps TRBD2 (6 bases). CDR3 size: 14 residues. The V and J ends lost 6 bases and 2 bases respectively, with 14 bases between them. CDR1 is MNHEY, CDR2 SMNVEV, per germline (reference sequence). For the CDR3, the DNA is TGTGCCAGCAGGGGAGGACGGAACCCCTACGAGCAGTACTTC. Translation gives CASRGGRNPYEQYF.

The table lists this clone with a few counts. The chain combines TRBV4-1 with TRBJ1-6; possibly TRBD1 for D (6 bases). In germline, CDR1 is MGHRA, CDR2 YSYEKL. CDR3 length: 15 amino acids. The V end lost 1 base, the J end lost 7 bases, and 11 bases lay between the germline ends. This chain's CDR3 is CASSQGWTANSPLHF. CDR3 coding DNA: TGCGCCAGCAGCCAAGGCTGGACAGCAAATTCACCCCTCCACTTT.

This clone was counted only a few times. This sequence joins TRBV6-5 and TRBJ1-1; D is ambiguous. Germline V CDR1 and CDR2: MNHEY, SVGAGI. The CDR3 is 12 amino acids. V was trimmed by 8 bases and J by 6 bases, leaving 13 bases between them. The chain's CDR3 is CASFLSRAEAFF. For the CDR3, the DNA is TGTGCCAGCTTTTTATCTCGCGCTGAAGCTTTCTTT.

This sequence joins TRBV27 and TRBJ2-1; the D gene is possibly TRBD2 (6 bases). CDR3 length: 15 residues. Trimming took off 3 bases at V and 9 bases at J, with 18 bases between the two ends. Germline V CDR1 and CDR2: MNHEY, SMNVEV (reference sequence). CDR3 residues: CASSFFSGSNVEQFF. The DNA of the CDR3 is TGTGCCAGCAGTTTTTTTAGCGGAAGTAATGTTGAGCAGTTCTTC.

About this clone itself: Other DNA sequences in the same sample also yield this CDR3. The chain has TRBV11-2 and TRBJ1-5; 8 positions agree with TRBD1. Germline CDR1 is SGHAT and CDR2 is FQNNGV. CDR3 size: 13 residues. Unmatched junction bases numbered 3, after V lost 5 bases and J lost 6 bases. CDR3 sequence (DNA): TGTGCCAGCAGCCCCGACAGGGGTCAGCCCCAGCATTTT. This sequence encodes CASSPDRGQPQHF.

This clone has only a few counts. The chain uses TRBV5-6 and TRBJ2-2, with 11 bases that match TRBD2. V dropped 0 bases and J dropped 7; count of bases not matched to a gene: 14. The CDR3 contains 19 residues. Germline V CDR1 and CDR2: SGHDT, YYEEEE. CDR3 in DNA: TGTGCCAGCAGCTTGGAACTAGCGGGAGTTCAATCCAACGGCGGGGAGCTGTTTTTT. The encoded protein is CASSLELAGVQSNGGELFF.

This chain joins TRBV12-5 and TRBJ2-3; 10 bases map to TRBD1. V was clipped by 6 bases and J by 3 bases; unmatched bases: 6. From germline, CDR1 is LGHNT and CDR2 FRNRAP. CDR3 length equals 15 residues. DNA of the CDR3: TGTGCTAGTGGCACAGGGACAGGGGAAACAGATACGCAGTATTTT. Protein: CASGTGTGETDTQYF.

The chain recombines TRBV3-1 (or the pseudogene TRBV3-2) with TRBJ1-2; a possible D gene is TRBD1 (6 bases). The CDR3 loop spans 15 amino acids. The V end was cut by 3 bases, the J end by 1 base, with 12 bases between. CDR1 and CDR2 (germline): LGHDT, YNNKEL (reference sequence). The CDR3 here is CASSHTGQHNYGYTF. CDR3 DNA: TGTGCCAGCAGCCACACGGGACAACATAACTATGGCTACACCTTC.

The chain links TRBV4-1 to TRBJ1-1; 7 bases agree with TRBD1. V gave up 4 bases and J gave up 0 bases; unmatched junction bases: 8. The length of the CDR3 is 16 residues. CDR1 and CDR2 from the germline V gene are MGHRA and YSYEKL. CDR3 sequence: CASSPNRGDMNTEAFF. The CDR3 DNA reads as TGCGCCAGCAGCCCAAACAGGGGAGATATGAACACTGAAGCTTTCTTT.

The chain recombines TRBV10-1 with TRBJ2-3; perhaps TRBD1 as D (6 bases). V dropped 4 bases and J dropped 6 bases, with 14 bases sitting between them. CDR3 length equals 14 residues. The V gene's germline CDR1 is WNHNN and CDR2 SYGVQD (reference sequence). The CDR3 region has the DNA TGCGCCAGCAGTGGGCAGGGGCTAAAGGATACGCAGTATTTT. Protein product: CASSGQGLKDTQYF.

The genes are TRBV7-9 and TRBJ2-3; unclear D gene. The CDR3 runs to 15 residues. Germline CDR1 is SEHNR and CDR2 is FQNEAQ (reference sequence). V lost 0 bases and J 6 bases, leaving 13 bases between the germline ends. In nucleotides, the CDR3 is TGTGCCAGCAGCTTAGCGGTGCTAGAGACTGATACGCAGTATTTT. Protein product: CASSLAVLETDTQYF.

The V call is TRBV5-8, the J call TRBJ2-2, with 8 bases aligning to TRBD2. The CDR3 is 16 amino acids. The germline V gene encodes CDR1 SGHTS and CDR2 YDEGEE. V lost 4 bases and J lost 1; bases outside the gene matches: 6. The CDR3 region has the DNA TGTGCCAGCAGCCCCGGACTAGCCGTGAACACCGGGGAGCTGTTTTTT. Translating gives CASSPGLAVNTGELFF.

The V call is TRBV6-5, the J call TRBJ2-1; 10 bases are shared with TRBD2. CDR3 length equals 15 residues. The junction had 12 bases not matched to a gene; V was cut back by 8 bases and J by 8 bases. Germline-derived CDR1 and CDR2 are MNHEY and SVGAGI. The CDR3, as DNA: TGTGCCAGCTTGCTAATGAGCGGGAGGGCCGATGAGCAGTTCTTC. Translating it yields CASLLMSGRADEQFF.

The V and J genes are TRBV27 and TRBJ1-2; 9 bases are a match to TRBD1. Germline CDR1 MNHEY, CDR2 SMNVEV (reference sequence). J lost 4 bases, V lost 4 bases, and 7 bases had no gene match. The CDR3 spans 15 residues. The CDR3 region has the DNA TGTGCCAGCAGTTCACCGGGACAGGGAGCCTATGGCTACACCTTC. Its translation is CASSSPGQGAYGYTF.

With respect to this clone: The junction departs from germline at one end; a sequencing error may be responsible. The chain is built from TRBV25-1 and TRBJ1-6; TRBD1 matches 8 bases. This CDR3 is built from 15 residues. Per germline, CDR1 MGHDK and CDR2 SYGVNS. The CDR3 here is CASSEYRGNNSPLHF. DNA of the CDR3: TGTGCCAGCAGCGAATACAGGGGGAATAATTCACCCCTCCACTTT.

The chain joins TRBV28 to TRBJ1-2; D is unresolved. V lost 7 bases, J lost 2 bases, and 11 bases lay in between. Per germline, CDR1 MDHEN and CDR2 SYDVKM. This CDR3 is 13 amino acids long. In DNA, the CDR3 is TGTGCCAGCACTTTTAAAATGAACTATGGCTACACCTTC. This codes for CASTFKMNYGYTF.

This clone was counted between two and nine times. V and J are TRBV6-4 and TRBJ1-1; 7 positions agree with TRBD1. After removal of 6 bases from V and 2 bases from J, the junction contained 6 bases not matched to a gene. Germline assignment: CDR1 MRHNA and CDR2 SNTAGT. The CDR3 totals 14 residues. CDR3 DNA sequence: TGTGCCAGCAGGGGGGACAGAAGAAACACTGAAGCTTTCTTT. Translation: CASRGDRRNTEAFF.